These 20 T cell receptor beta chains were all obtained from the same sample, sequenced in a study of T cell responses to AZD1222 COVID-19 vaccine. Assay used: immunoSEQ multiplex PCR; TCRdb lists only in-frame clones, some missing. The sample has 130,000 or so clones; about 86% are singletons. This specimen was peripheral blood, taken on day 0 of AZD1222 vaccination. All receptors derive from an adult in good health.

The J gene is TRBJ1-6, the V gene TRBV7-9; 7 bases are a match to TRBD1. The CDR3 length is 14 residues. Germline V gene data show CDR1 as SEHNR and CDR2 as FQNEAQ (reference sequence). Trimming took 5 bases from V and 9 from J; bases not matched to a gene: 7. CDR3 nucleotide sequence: TGTGCCAGCAGCGAAACAGGGGACGGTTCACCCCTCCACTTT. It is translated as CASSETGDGSPLHF. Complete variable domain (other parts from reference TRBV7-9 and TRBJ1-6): DTGVSQNPRHKITKRGQNVTFRCDPISEHNRLYWYRQTLGQGPEFLTYFQNEAQLEKSRLLSDRFSAERPKGSFSTLEIQRTEQGDSAMYLCASSETGDGSPLHFGNGTRLTVT.

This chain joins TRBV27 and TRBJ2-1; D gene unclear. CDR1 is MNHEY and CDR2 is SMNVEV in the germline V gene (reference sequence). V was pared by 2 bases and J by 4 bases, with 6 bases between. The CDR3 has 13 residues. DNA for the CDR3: TGTGCCAGCAGTTTAAGTTTATACAATGAGCAGTTCTTC. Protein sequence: CASSLSLYNEQFF.

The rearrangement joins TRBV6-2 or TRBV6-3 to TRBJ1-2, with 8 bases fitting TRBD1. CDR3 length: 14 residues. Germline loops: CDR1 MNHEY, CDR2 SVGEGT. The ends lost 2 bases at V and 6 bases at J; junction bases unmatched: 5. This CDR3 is CASSYDRGVDGYTF. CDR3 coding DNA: TGTGCCAGCAGTTACGACAGGGGTGTCGATGGCTACACCTTC.

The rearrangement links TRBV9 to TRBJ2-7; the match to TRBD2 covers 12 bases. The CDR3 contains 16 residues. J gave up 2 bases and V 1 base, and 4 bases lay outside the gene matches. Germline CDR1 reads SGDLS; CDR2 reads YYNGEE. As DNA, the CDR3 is TGTGCCAGCAGCGTACTCTGGACTAGCGGGACCTACGAGCAGTACTTC. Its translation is CASSVLWTSGTYEQYF. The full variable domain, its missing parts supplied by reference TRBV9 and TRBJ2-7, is DSGVTQTPKHLITATGQRVTLRCSPRSGDLSVYWYQQSLDQGLQFLIQYYNGEERAKGNILERFSAQQFPDLHSELNLSSLELGDSALYFCASSVLWTSGTYEQYFGPGTRLTVT.

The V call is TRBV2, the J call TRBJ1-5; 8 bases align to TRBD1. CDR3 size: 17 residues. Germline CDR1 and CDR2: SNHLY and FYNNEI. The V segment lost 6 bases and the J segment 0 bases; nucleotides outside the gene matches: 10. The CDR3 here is CASSYSGTGYSNQPQHF. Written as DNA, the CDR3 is TGTGCCAGCAGCTATTCCGGGACAGGATATAGCAATCAGCCCCAGCATTTT.

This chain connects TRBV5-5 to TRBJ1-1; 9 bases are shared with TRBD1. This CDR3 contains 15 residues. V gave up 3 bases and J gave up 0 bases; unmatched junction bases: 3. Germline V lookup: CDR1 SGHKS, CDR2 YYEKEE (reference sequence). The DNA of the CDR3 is TGTGCCAGCAGCTGGGGGACAGGGTTGAACACTGAAGCTTTCTTT. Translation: CASSWGTGLNTEAFF.

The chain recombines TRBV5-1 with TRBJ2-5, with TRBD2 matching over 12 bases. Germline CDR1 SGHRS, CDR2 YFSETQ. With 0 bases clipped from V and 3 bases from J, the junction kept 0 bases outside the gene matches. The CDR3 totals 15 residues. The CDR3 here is CASSLGTSGEETQYF. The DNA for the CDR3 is TGCGCCAGCAGCTTGGGGACTAGCGGGGAAGAGACCCAGTACTTC.

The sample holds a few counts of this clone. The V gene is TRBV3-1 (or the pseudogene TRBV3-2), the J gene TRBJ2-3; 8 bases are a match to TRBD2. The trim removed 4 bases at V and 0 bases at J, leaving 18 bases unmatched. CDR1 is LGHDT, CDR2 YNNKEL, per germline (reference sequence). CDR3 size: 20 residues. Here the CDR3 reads CASSLYLSGSAPLSTDTQYF. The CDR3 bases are TGTGCCAGCAGCCTATACCTAAGCGGGAGTGCCCCTCTTAGCACAGATACGCAGTATTTT.

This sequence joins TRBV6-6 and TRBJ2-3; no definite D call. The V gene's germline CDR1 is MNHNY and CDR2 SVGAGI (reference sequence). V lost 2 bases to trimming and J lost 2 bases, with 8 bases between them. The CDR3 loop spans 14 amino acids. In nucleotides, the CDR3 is TGTGCCAGCAGTTACAGGGTTACCACAGATACGCAGTATTTT. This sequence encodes CASSYRVTTDTQYF.

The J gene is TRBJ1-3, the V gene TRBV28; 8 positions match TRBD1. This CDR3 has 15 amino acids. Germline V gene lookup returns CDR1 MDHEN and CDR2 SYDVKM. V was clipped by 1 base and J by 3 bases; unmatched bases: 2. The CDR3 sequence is CASSLSTGVGNTIYF. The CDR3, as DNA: TGTGCCAGCAGTTTATCGACAGGGGTTGGAAACACCATATATTTT.

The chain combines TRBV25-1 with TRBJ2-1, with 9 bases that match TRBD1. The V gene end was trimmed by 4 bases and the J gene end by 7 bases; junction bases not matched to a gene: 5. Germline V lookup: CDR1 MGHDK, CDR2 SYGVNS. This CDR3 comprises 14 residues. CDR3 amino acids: CASSGGQGGNEQFF. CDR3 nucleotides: TGTGCCAGCAGTGGGGGACAGGGAGGGAATGAGCAGTTCTTC.

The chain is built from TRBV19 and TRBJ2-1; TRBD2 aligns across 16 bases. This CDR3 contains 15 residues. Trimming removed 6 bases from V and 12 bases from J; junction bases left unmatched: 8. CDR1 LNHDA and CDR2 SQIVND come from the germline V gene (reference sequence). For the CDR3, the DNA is TGTGCCAGTAGCCCGGGACTAGCGGGAGGGCCTACGCAGTTCTTC. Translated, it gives CASSPGLAGGPTQFF.

The CDR3 sequence is CASSPGAGNTEAFF. CDR3 DNA sequence: TGTGCCAGCAGTCCTGGGGCAGGGAACACTGAAGCTTTCTTT. This chain connects TRBV27 to TRBJ1-1, with D perhaps TRBD1 (5 bases). CDR1 and CDR2 from the germline V gene are MNHEY and SMNVEV (reference sequence). CDR3 size: 14 residues. Trimming pared 5 bases from V and 1 base from J, leaving 11 bases between.

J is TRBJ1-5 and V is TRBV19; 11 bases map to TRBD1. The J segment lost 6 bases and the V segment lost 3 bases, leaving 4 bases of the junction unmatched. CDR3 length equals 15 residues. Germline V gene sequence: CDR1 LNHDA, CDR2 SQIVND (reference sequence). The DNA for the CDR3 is TGTGCCAGTAGTATGGGACAGGGGGTAAGTCAGCCCCAGCATTTT. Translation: CASSMGQGVSQPQHF.

This CDR3 reads CASSLAQGGGTQYF. The DNA of the CDR3 is TGTGCCAGCAGCTTGGCCCAAGGGGGAGGTACGCAGTATTTT. The J gene is TRBJ2-3, the V gene TRBV7-9; D is possibly TRBD1 or TRBD2 (6 bases each). Trimming pared 3 bases from V and 8 bases from J, leaving 15 bases between. This CDR3 contains 14 residues. CDR1 and CDR2 (germline): SEHNR, FQNEAQ (reference sequence).

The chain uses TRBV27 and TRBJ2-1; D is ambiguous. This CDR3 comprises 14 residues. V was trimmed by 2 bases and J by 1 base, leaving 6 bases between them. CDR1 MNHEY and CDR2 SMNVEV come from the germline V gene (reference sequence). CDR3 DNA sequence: TGTGCCAGCAGTTTACAGAGATCCTACAATGAGCAGTTCTTC. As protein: CASSLQRSYNEQFF.

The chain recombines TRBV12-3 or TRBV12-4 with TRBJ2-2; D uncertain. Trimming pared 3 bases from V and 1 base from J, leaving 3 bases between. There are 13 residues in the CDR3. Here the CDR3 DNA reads TGTGCCAGCAGTTTTGAGAACACCGGGGAGCTGTTTTTT. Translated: CASSFENTGELFF.

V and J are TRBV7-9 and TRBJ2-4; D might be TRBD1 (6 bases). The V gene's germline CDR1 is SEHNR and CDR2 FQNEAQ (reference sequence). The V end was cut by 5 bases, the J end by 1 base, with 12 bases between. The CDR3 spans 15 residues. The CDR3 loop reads CASSADQGAKNIQYF. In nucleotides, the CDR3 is TGTGCCAGCAGCGCCGATCAGGGGGCCAAAAACATTCAGTACTTC.

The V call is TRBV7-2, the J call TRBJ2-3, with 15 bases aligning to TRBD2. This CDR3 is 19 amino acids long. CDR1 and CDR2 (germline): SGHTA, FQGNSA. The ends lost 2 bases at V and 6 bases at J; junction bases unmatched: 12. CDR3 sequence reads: CASSLSGLAGGPGPDTQYF. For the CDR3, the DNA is TGTGCCAGCAGCTTATCCGGACTAGCGGGGGGGCCGGGTCCGGATACGCAGTATTTT.

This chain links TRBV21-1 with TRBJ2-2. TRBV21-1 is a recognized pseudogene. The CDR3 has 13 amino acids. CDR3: CASSKEGTGELFF. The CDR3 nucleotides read TGTGCCAGCAGCAAAGAGGGCACCGGGGAGCTGTTTTTT.